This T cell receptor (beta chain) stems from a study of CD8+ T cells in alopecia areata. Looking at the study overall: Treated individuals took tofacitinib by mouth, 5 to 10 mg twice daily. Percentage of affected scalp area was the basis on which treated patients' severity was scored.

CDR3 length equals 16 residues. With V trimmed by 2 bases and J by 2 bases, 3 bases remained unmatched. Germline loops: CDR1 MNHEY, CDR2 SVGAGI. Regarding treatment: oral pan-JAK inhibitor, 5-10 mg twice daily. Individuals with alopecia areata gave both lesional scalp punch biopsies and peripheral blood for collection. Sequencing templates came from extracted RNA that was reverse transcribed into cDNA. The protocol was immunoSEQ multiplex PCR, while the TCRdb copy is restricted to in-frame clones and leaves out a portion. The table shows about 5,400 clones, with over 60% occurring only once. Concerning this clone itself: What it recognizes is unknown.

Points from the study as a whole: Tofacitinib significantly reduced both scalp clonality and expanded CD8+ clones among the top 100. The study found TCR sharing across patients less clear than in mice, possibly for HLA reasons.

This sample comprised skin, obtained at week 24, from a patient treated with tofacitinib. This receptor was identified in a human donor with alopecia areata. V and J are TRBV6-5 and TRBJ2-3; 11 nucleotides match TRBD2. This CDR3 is CASSYVGLAATDTQYF. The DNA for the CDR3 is TGTGCCAGCAGTTACGTGGGACTAGCGGCCACAGATACGCAGTATTTT.